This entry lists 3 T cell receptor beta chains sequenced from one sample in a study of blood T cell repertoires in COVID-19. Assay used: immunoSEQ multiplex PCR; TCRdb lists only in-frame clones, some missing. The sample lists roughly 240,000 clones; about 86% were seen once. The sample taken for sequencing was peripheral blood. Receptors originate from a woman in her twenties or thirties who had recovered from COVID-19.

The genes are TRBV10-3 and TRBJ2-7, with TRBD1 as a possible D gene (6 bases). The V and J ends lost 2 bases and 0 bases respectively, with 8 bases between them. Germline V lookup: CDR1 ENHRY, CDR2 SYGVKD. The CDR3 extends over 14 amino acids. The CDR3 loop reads CAISELGGSYEQYF. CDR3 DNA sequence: TGTGCCATCAGTGAGCTAGGGGGCTCCTACGAGCAGTACTTC.

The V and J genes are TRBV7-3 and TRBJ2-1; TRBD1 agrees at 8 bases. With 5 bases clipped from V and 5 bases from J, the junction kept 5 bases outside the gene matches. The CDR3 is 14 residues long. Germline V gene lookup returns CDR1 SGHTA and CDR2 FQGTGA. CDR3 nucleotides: TGTGCCAGCAGCCCACCGGGACAGGACAATGAGCAGTTCTTC. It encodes CASSPPGQDNEQFF. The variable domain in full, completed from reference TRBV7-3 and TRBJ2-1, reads GAGVSQTPSNKVTEKGKYVELRCDPISGHTALYWYRQSLGQGPEFLIYFQGTGAADDSGLPNDRFFAVRPEGSVSTLKIQRTERGDSAVYLCASSPPGQDNEQFFGPGTRLTVL.

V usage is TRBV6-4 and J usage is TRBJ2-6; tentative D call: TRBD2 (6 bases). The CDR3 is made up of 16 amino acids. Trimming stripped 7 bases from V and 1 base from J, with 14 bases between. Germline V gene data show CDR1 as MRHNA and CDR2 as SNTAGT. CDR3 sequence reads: CASNRRGPSGANVLTF. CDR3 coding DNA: TGTGCCAGCAATCGGCGGGGACCTTCTGGGGCCAACGTCCTGACTTTC.